The rows below give T cell receptor beta chains drawn from one sample of a study of blood T cell repertoires in COVID-19. Measured with immunoSEQ multiplex PCR; TCRdb has only the in-frame clones, and not every one. This repertoire shows around 340,000 clones, 80% to 90% found once; its top ten account for approximately 4.4%. What was sequenced was PBMCs or T cells enriched from blood (not recorded which). These receptors all come from a woman in her 40s with acute COVID-19. The CDR3 runs from the conserved cysteine through the conserved F or W. A D gene is named only where the DNA matches it firmly. Not all rows give a size; the values are once, few, many and, for expanded clones, a class.

CDR3aa: CASSKAIETRQQIYEQYF
CDR3nt: TGTGCCAGCAGCAAAGCGATAGAAACCCGACAGCAAATATACGAGCAGTACTTC
abundance: -
v_gene: TRBV21-1
j_gene: TRBJ2-7
d_gene: -

CDR3aa: CASSPGQTYQETQYF
CDR3nt: TGTGCCAGCAGTCCTGGACAGACCTACCAAGAGACCCAGTACTTC
abundance: -
v_gene: TRBV27
j_gene: TRBJ2-5
d_gene: -

CDR3aa: CAIRRQELGKSLDSYEQYF
CDR3nt: TGTGCCATCCGACGGCAAGAACTAGGTAAATCACTAGATTCCTACGAGCAGTACTTC
abundance: -
v_gene: TRBV11-2
j_gene: TRBJ2-7
d_gene: -

CDR3aa: CASSGDRERGQPQHF
CDR3nt: TGTGCCAGCAGTGGCGACAGGGAGAGGGGGCAGCCCCAGCATTTT
abundance: -
v_gene: TRBV25-1
j_gene: TRBJ1-5
d_gene: TRBD1

CDR3aa: CASRPLAGGPSNVYEQFF
CDR3nt: TGTGCCAGTAGACCCCTAGCGGGAGGGCCCTCGAATGTGTATGAGCAGTTCTTC
abundance: -
v_gene: TRBV19
j_gene: TRBJ2-1
d_gene: TRBD2

CDR3aa: CASRSISGGDTQYF
CDR3nt: TGTGCCAGCAGGTCAATTTCAGGAGGGGATACGCAGTATTTT
abundance: -
v_gene: TRBV6-5
j_gene: TRBJ2-3
d_gene: -

CDR3aa: CASSQDRGTSYNEQFF
CDR3nt: TGTGCCAGCAGCCAAGATCGAGGAACATCCTACAATGAGCAGTTCTTC
abundance: -
v_gene: TRBV3-1/TRBV3-2
j_gene: TRBJ2-1
d_gene: -

CDR3aa: CASTERNTEAFF
CDR3nt: TGTGCCAGCACCGAGAGGAACACTGAAGCTTTCTTT
abundance: -
v_gene: TRBV28
j_gene: TRBJ1-1
d_gene: -

CDR3aa: CASTLWAANYGYTF
CDR3nt: TGTGCCAGCACGCTGTGGGCCGCGAACTATGGCTACACCTTC
abundance: few
v_gene: TRBV7-2
j_gene: TRBJ1-2
d_gene: -

CDR3aa: CASSLSSGRGGGELFF
CDR3nt: TGTGCCAGCAGTCTATCTAGCGGGAGGGGAGGAGGGGAGCTGTTTTTT
abundance: -
v_gene: TRBV2
j_gene: TRBJ2-2
d_gene: TRBD2

CDR3aa: CASRGAYGYTF
CDR3nt: TGTGCCAGTAGGGGAGCTTATGGCTACACCTTC
abundance: -
v_gene: TRBV19
j_gene: TRBJ1-2
d_gene: -

CDR3aa: CASSLGQLGEAFF
CDR3nt: TGCGCCAGCAGCTTGGGACAGTTGGGTGAAGCTTTCTTT
abundance: once
v_gene: TRBV5-1
j_gene: TRBJ1-1
d_gene: -

CDR3aa: CSVGIQGANEQYF
CDR3nt: TGCAGCGTTGGCATTCAGGGGGCCAATGAGCAGTACTTC
abundance: -
v_gene: TRBV29-1
j_gene: TRBJ2-7
d_gene: TRBD1

CDR3aa: CASSLNLGSFGAPNTEAFF
CDR3nt: TGTGCCAGCAGCTTGAACCTCGGTAGCTTTGGGGCCCCGAACACTGAAGCTTTCTTT
abundance: -
v_gene: TRBV5-4
j_gene: TRBJ1-1
d_gene: -

CDR3aa: CATSISGNRGLNSPLHF
CDR3nt: TGTGCCACCTCTATTAGCGGTAACAGGGGATTAAATTCACCCCTCCACTTT
abundance: few
v_gene: TRBV18
j_gene: TRBJ1-6
d_gene: TRBD1

CDR3aa: CASSPQSGRARETQYF
CDR3nt: TGTGCCAGCAGCCCCCAAAGCGGGAGGGCCCGGGAGACCCAGTACTTC
abundance: -
v_gene: TRBV5-4
j_gene: TRBJ2-5
d_gene: TRBD2

CDR3aa: CSVGPGTKNTEAFF
CDR3nt: TGCAGCGTTGGACCAGGGACAAAGAACACTGAAGCTTTCTTT
abundance: -
v_gene: TRBV29-1
j_gene: TRBJ1-1
d_gene: -

CDR3aa: CASSFREAEKLFF
CDR3nt: TGTGCCAGCAGTTTCAGGGAAGCTGAAAAACTGTTTTTT
abundance: -
v_gene: TRBV27
j_gene: TRBJ1-4
d_gene: -

CDR3aa: CAIPGQGLGANVLTF
CDR3nt: TGTGCCATCCCGGGACAGGGTCTCGGGGCCAACGTCCTGACTTTC
abundance: -
v_gene: TRBV10-3
j_gene: TRBJ2-6
d_gene: TRBD1

CDR3aa: CASSQDSSGRNQPQHF
CDR3nt: TGCGCCAGCAGCCAAGATAGTTCAGGGCGCAATCAGCCCCAGCATTTT
abundance: -
v_gene: TRBV4-1
j_gene: TRBJ1-5
d_gene: -

CDR3aa: CASSDSGLAGGRCYF
CDR3nt: TGTGCCAGCAGTGACTCCGGACTAGCGGGAGGGCGATGTTATTTT
abundance: -
v_gene: TRBV2
j_gene: TRBJ2-3
d_gene: TRBD2

CDR3aa: CASSLSRGGNTEAFF
CDR3nt: TGTGCCAGCAGCTTATCCCGGGGGGGGAACACTGAAGCTTTCTTT
abundance: -
v_gene: TRBV11-2
j_gene: TRBJ1-1
d_gene: -

CDR3aa: CASSPHPSGNTGELFF
CDR3nt: TGTGCCAGCAGCCCACACCCCAGCGGGAACACCGGGGAGCTGTTTTTT
abundance: once
v_gene: TRBV9
j_gene: TRBJ2-2
d_gene: -

CDR3aa: CASSSQGLTDTQYF
CDR3nt: TGTGCCAGTAGTTCACAGGGTCTTACAGATACGCAGTATTTT
abundance: -
v_gene: TRBV19
j_gene: TRBJ2-3
d_gene: -

CDR3aa: CASSVAGQGGYEQYF
CDR3nt: TGTGCCAGCAGCGTAGCGGGACAGGGGGGCTACGAGCAGTACTTC
abundance: few
v_gene: TRBV9
j_gene: TRBJ2-7
d_gene: TRBD1

CDR3aa: CASSPTITTGNTIYF
CDR3nt: TGTGCCAGCAGTCCTACCATAACGACTGGAAACACCATATATTTT
abundance: -
v_gene: TRBV6-5
j_gene: TRBJ1-3
d_gene: -

CDR3aa: CASSYRQTGGMGGYTF
CDR3nt: TGTGCCAGCAGTTACCGTCAGACAGGGGGCATGGGTGGCTACACCTTC
abundance: -
v_gene: TRBV6-5
j_gene: TRBJ1-2
d_gene: TRBD1

CDR3aa: CASSQEMYDEQYF
CDR3nt: TGCGCCAGCAGCCAAGAAATGTATGACGAGCAGTACTTC
abundance: -
v_gene: TRBV4-3
j_gene: TRBJ2-7
d_gene: -

CDR3aa: CASSKVERGQGPTDTQYF
CDR3nt: TGTGCCAGCAGCAAAGTGGAGCGGGGACAGGGTCCGACAGATACGCAGTATTTT
abundance: -
v_gene: TRBV21-1
j_gene: TRBJ2-3
d_gene: -